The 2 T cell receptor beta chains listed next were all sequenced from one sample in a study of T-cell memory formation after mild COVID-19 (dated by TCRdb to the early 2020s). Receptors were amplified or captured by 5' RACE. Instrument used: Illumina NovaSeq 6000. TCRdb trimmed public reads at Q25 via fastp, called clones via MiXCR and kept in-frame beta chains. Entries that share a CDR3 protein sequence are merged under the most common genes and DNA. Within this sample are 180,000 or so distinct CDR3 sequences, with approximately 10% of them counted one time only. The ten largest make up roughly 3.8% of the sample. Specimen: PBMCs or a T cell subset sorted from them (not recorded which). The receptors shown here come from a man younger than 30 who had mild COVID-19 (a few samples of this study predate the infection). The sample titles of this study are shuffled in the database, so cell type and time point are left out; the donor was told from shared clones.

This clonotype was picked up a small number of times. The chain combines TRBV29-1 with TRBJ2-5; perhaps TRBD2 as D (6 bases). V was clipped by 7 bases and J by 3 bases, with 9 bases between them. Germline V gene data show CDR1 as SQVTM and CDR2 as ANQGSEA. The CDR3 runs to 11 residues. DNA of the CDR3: TGCAGCGGGGGACTGGAAGAGACCCAGTACTTC. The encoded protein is CSGGLEETQYF.

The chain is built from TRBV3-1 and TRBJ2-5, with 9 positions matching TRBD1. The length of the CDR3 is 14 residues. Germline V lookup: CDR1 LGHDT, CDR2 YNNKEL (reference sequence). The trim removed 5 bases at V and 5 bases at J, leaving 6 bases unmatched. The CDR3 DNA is TGTGCCAGCAGCGTACAGGGGGCGGGCGAGACCCAGTACTTC. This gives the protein CASSVQGAGETQYF.